This entry describes one TCR beta chain. This CDR3 is 17 amino acids long. Germline values: CDR1 SGHTA, CDR2 FQGNSA. The V gene end was trimmed by 6 bases and the J gene end by 1 base; junction bases not matched to a gene: 11. The data stem from a study of blood T cell repertoires in COVID-19. Original handling: Amplified reference gene primers provided the basis for estimating nucleated cell counts. Profiled with immunoSEQ multiplex PCR; TCRdb holds only in-frame clones, not every one. The V and J calls and the clone size are those of that table, but D and trimming were determined from the DNA. The table lists 62,000 or so clones, 80% to 90% of them singletons.

Sequencing used peripheral blood. This sequence originates from a woman aged 60-70 years with acute or convalescent COVID-19. The chain combines TRBV7-2 with TRBJ2-4; 8 nucleotides match TRBD1. The CDR3 loop reads CASRAPGGPKAKNIQYF. CDR3 DNA: TGTGCCAGCAGGGCCCCAGGGGGCCCTAAGGCCAAAAACATTCAGTACTTC.